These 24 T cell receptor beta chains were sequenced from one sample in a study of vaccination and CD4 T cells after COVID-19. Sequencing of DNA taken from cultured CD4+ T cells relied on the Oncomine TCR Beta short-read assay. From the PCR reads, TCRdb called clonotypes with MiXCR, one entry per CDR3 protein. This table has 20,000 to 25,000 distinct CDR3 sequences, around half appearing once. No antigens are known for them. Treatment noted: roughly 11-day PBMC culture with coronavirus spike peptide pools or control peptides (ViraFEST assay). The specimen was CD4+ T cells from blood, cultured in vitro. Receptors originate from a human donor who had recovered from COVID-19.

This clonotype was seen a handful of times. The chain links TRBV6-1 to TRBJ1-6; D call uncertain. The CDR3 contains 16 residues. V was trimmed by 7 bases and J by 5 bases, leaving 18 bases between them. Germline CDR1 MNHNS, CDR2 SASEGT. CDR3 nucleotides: TGTGCCAGCACCCGGGATAGGGATTTTAATAATTCACCCCTCCACTTT. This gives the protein CASTRDRDFNNSPLHF.

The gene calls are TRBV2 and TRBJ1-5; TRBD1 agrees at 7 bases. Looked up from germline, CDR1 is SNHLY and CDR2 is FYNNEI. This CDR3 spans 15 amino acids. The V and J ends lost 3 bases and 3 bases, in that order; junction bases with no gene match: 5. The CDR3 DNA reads TGTGCCAGCAGTGACCGGACAGGCCCCAATCAGCCCCAGCATTTT. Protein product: CASSDRTGPNQPQHF.

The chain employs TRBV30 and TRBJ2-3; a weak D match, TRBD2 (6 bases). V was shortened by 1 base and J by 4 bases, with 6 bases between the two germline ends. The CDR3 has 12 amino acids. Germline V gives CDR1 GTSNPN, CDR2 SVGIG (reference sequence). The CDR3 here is CAWSAGADTQYF. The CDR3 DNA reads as TGTGCCTGGAGTGCGGGGGCAGATACGCAGTATTTT.

As DNA, the CDR3 is TGTGCCAGCAGTTTTGGCCTAGCCTACAATGAGCAGTTCTTC. Translation: CASSFGLAYNEQFF. The V and J genes are TRBV27 and TRBJ2-1; D is unclear. The CDR3 spans 14 residues. Germline-derived CDR1 and CDR2 are MNHEY and SMNVEV (reference sequence). V lost 3 bases, J lost 2 bases, and 8 bases lay in between.

The CDR3 DNA reads as TGTGCCTCAGTCGTTAGGACAACCGGGGAGCTGTTTTTT. Translating it yields CASVVRTTGELFF. The chain combines TRBV28 with TRBJ2-2; perhaps TRBD1 as D (5 bases). This CDR3 has 13 amino acids. Trimming removed 11 bases at V and 5 bases at J, with 15 bases between. Germline V gives CDR1 MDHEN, CDR2 SYDVKM.

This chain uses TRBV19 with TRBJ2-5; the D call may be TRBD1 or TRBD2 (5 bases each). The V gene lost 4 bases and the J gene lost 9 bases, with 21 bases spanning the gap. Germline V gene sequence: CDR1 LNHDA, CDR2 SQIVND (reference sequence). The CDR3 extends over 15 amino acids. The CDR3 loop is CASSTLGTPEAPQYF. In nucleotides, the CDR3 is TGTGCCAGTAGTACTCTCGGGACCCCCGAGGCGCCCCAGTACTTC.

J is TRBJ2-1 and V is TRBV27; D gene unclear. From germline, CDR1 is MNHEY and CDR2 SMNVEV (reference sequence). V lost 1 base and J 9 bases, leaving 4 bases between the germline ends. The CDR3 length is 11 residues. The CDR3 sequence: CASSLYGEQFF. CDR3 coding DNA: TGTGCCAGCAGTTTATACGGTGAGCAGTTCTTC.

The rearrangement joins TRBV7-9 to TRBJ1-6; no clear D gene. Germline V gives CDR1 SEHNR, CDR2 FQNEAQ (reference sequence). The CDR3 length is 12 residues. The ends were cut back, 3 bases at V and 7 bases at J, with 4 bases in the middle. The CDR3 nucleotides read TGTGCCAGCAGCTTCCAAAATTCACCCCTCCACTTT. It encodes CASSFQNSPLHF.

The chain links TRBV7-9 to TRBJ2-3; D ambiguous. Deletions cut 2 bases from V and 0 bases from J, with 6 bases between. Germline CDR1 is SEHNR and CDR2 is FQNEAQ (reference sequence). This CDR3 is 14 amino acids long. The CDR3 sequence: CASSLSDSTDTQYF. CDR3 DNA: TGTGCCAGCAGCTTATCGGACAGCACAGATACGCAGTATTTT.

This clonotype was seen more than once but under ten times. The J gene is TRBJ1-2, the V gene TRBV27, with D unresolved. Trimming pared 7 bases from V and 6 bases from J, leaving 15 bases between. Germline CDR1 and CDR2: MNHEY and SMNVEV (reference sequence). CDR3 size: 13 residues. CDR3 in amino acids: CASKGGRTNGYTF. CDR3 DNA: TGTGCCAGCAAGGGCGGCAGGACCAATGGCTACACCTTC.

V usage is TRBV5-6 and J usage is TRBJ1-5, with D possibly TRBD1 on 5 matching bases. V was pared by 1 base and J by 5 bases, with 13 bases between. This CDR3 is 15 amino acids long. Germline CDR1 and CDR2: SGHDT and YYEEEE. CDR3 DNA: TGTGCCAGCAGCTTGCGAGGGGAACGATATCAGCCCCAGCATTTT. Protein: CASSLRGERYQPQHF.

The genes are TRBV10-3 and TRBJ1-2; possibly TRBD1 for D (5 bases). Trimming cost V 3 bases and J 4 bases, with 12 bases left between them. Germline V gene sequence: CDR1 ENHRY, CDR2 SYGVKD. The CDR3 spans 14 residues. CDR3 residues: CAISELRGGYGYTF. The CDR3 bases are TGTGCCATCAGTGAACTACGGGGGGGCTATGGCTACACCTTC.

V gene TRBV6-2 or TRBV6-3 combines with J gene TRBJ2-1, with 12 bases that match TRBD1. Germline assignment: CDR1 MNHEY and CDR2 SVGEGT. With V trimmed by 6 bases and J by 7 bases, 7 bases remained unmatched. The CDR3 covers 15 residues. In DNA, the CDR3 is TGTGCCAGCAGGGACGGGACAGGGGGCGCGAATGAGCAGTTCTTC. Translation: CASRDGTGGANEQFF.

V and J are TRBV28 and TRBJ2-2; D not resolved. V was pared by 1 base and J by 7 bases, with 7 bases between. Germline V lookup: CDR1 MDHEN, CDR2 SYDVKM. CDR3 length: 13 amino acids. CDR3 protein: CASSLLNGGELFF. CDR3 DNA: TGTGCCAGCAGTTTATTGAATGGCGGGGAGCTGTTTTTT.

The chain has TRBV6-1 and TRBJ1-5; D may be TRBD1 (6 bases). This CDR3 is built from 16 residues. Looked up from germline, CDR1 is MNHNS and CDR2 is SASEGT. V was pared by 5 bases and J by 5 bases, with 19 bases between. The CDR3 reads CASSTRPDSSHQPQHF. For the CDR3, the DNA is TGTGCCAGCAGTACCCGCCCGGACAGCTCGCATCAGCCCCAGCATTTT.

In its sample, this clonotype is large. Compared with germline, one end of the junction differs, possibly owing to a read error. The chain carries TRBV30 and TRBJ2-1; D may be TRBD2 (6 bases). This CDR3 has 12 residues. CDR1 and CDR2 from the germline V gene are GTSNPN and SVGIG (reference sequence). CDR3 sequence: CAWSVSAGRGIF. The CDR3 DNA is TGTGCCTGGAGTGTTTCGGCGGGAAGAGGGATCTTC.

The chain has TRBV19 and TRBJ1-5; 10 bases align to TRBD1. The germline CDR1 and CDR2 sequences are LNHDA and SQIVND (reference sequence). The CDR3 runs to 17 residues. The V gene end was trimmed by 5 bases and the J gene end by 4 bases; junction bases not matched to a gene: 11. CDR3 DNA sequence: TGTGCCAGTAGTGTCCCCCGGGACAGGGGAAGGAATCAGCCCCAGCATTTT. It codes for CASSVPRDRGRNQPQHF.

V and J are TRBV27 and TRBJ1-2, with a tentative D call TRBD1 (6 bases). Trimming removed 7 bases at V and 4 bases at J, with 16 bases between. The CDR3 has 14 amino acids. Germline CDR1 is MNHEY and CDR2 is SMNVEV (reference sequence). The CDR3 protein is CASMGRGGGYGYTF. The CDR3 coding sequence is TGTGCCAGCATGGGCAGGGGAGGCGGCTATGGCTACACCTTC.

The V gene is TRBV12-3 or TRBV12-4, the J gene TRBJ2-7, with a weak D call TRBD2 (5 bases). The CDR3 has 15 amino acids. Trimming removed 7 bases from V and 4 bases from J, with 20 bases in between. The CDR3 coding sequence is TGTGCCAGCACCATACTAGGAGGCCGGTCGTACGAGCAGTACTTC. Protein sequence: CASTILGGRSYEQYF.

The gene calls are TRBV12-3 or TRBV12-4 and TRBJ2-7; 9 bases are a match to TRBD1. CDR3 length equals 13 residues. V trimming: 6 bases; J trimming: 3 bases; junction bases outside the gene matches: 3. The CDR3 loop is CASRGTGIYEQYF. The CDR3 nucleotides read TGTGCCAGCAGAGGGACAGGGATCTACGAGCAGTACTTC.

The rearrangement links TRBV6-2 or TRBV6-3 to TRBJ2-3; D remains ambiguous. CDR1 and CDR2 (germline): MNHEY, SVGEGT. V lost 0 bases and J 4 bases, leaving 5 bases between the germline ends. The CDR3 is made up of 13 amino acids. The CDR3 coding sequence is TGTGCCAGCAGTTACTCGGGTGCAGATACGCAGTATTTT. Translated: CASSYSGADTQYF.

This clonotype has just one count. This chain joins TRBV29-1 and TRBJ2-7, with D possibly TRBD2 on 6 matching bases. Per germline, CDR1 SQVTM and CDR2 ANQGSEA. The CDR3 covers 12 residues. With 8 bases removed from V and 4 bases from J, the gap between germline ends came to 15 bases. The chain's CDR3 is CSYRGTSYEQYF. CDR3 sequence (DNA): TGCAGCTACCGAGGGACTTCTTACGAGCAGTACTTC.

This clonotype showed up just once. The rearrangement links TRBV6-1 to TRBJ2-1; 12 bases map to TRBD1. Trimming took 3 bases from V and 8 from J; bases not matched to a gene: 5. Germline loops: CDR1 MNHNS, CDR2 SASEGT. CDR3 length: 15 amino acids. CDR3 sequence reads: CASSEGDRGLYEQFF. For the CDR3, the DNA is TGTGCCAGCAGTGAGGGGGACAGGGGGCTCTATGAGCAGTTCTTC.

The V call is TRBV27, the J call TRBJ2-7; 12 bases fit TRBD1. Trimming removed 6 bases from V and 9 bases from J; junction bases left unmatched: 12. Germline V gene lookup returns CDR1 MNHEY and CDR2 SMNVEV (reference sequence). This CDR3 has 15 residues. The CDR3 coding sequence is TGTGCCAGCAGCAGTATCCCGGGACAGGGGGCATTGCAGTACTTC. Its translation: CASSSIPGQGALQYF.